These 2 T cell receptor beta chains came from one sample sequenced in a study of T cell changes during pregnancy in multiple sclerosis. Generated by immunoSEQ multiplex PCR, the TCRdb table keeps only in-frame clones and is missing some. The data contain under 50,000 clones, approximately 92% of them singletons. The sample in question was CD8+ T cells from peripheral blood mononuclear cells, obtained before pregnancy. Receptors were obtained from a female donor with multiple sclerosis, enrolled in a pregnancy study.

The V and J genes are TRBV25-1 and TRBJ2-1; tentatively, D is TRBD2 (5 bases). CDR1 and CDR2 (germline): MGHDK, SYGVNS. This CDR3 comprises 13 residues. The V end was cut by 2 bases, the J end by 8 bases, with 10 bases between. The CDR3 DNA sequence: TGTGCCAGCAGTGAAAAGAGTAGCGATGAGCAGTTCTTC. Residues: CASSEKSSDEQFF.

The V gene is TRBV2, the J gene TRBJ1-1; 7 nucleotides agree with TRBD1. V lost 6 bases and J lost 6; bases outside the gene matches: 4. From germline, CDR1 is SNHLY and CDR2 FYNNEI. This CDR3 has 12 amino acids. The DNA for the CDR3 is TGTGCCAGCAGGGGGACAGCTTCTGAAGCTTTCTTT. Protein product: CASRGTASEAFF.